This TCR beta chain was captured in a study of T cells in Graves' hyperthyroidism and ophthalmopathy. Points from the study as a whole: The majority of expanded thyroid clonotypes above 0.001 also appeared in blood.

Trimming cost V 2 bases and J 0 bases, with 5 bases left between them. The CDR3 contains 15 residues. Germline lookup yields CDR1 MNHNS and CDR2 SASEGT. In this sample, this clonotype turned up many times. The antigen remains undetermined. Researchers took RNA transcripts and amplified the TCR beta CDR3 regions from them. With the HTBI primer set, the TCR CDR3 went through a first round of RT-PCR. TCRdb re-derived calls from the multiplex PCR reads in MiXCR, one entry per CDR3 protein. The data show approximately 870,000 distinct CDR3 sequences, approximately 40% seen once. The TCR originated in a man between 18 and 29 years old with Graves' hyperthyroidism. The chain recombines TRBV6-1 with TRBJ2-6; D is unclear. The specimen was blood. CDR3 sequence (DNA): TGTGCCAGCAGTGAATGGGCCTCTGGGGCCAACGTCCTGACTTTC. This gives the protein CASSEWASGANVLTF.